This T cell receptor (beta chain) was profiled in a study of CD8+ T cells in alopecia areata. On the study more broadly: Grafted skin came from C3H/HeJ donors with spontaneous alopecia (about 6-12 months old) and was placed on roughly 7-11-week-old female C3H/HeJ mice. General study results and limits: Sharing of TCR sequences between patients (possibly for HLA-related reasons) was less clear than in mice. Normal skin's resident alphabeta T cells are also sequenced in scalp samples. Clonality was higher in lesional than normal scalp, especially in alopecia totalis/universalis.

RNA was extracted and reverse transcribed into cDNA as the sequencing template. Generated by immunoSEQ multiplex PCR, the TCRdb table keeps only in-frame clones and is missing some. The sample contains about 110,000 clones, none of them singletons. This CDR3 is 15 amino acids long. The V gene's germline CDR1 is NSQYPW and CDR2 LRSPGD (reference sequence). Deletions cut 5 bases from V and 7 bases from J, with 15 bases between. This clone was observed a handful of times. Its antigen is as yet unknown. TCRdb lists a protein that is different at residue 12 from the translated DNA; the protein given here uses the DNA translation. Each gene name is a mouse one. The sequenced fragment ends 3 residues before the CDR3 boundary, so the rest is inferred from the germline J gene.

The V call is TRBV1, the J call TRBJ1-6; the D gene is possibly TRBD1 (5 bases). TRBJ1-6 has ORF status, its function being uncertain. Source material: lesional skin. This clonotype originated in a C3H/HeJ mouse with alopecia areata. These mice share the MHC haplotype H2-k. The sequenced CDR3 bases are TGCACCTGCAGTCCTCGCGCGGGGGGGAATTCGCCC. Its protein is CTCSPRAGGNSP. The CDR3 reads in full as CTCSPRAGGNSPLYF.